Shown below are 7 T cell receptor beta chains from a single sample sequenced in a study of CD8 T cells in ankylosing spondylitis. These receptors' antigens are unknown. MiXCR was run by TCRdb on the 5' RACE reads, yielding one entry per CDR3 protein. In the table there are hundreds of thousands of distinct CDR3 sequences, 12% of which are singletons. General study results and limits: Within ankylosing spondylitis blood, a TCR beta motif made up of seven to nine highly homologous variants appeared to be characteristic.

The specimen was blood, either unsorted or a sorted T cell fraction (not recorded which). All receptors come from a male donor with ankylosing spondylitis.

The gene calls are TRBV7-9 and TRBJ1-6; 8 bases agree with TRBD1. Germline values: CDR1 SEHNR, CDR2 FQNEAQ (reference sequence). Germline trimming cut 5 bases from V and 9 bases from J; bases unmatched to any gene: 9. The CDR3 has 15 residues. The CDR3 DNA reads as TGTGCCAGCAGCGGTGATAGGGACAGGCGTTCACCCCTCCACTTT. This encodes CASSGDRDRRSPLHF.

CDR3 bases: TGCAGTGCTAGTGATGTGCACAATCAGCCCCAGCATTTT. It is translated as CSASDVHNQPQHF. The rearrangement joins TRBV20-1 to TRBJ1-5; no reliable D call. CDR3 length: 13 amino acids. V shed 3 bases and J shed 3 bases, with 9 bases lying between them. CDR1 is DFQATT and CDR2 is SNEGSKA in the germline V gene (reference sequence).

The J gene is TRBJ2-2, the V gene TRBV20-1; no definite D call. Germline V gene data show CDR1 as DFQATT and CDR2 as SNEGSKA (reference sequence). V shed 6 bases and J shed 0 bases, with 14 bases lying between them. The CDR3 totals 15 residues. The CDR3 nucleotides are TGCAGTGCCCGCGCCCACGGAGCGAACACCGGGGAGCTGTTTTTT. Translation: CSARAHGANTGELFF.

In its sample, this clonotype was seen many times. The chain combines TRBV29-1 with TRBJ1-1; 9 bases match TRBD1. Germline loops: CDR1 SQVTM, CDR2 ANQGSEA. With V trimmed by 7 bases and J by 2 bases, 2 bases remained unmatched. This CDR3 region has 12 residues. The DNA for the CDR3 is TGCAGCGGGGGACAGGGAAACACTGAAGCTTTCTTT. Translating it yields CSGGQGNTEAFF.

The CDR3 region has the DNA TGCGCCAGCAAGCGAAGTGGCGGGGAACGGAACACTGAAGCTTTCTTT. Amino acids: CASKRSGGERNTEAFF. The chain is built from TRBV4-1 and TRBJ1-1; D uncertain. The V end was cut by 7 bases, the J end by 1 base, with 19 bases between. The CDR3 runs to 16 residues. CDR1 is MGHRA and CDR2 is YSYEKL in the germline V gene.

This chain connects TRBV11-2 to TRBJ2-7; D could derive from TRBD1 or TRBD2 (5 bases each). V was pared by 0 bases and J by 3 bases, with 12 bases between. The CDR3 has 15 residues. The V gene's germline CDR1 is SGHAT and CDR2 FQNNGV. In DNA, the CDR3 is TGTGCCAGCAGCTTAGATCTTAGTGGGGGCTACGAGCAGTACTTC. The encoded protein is CASSLDLSGGYEQYF.

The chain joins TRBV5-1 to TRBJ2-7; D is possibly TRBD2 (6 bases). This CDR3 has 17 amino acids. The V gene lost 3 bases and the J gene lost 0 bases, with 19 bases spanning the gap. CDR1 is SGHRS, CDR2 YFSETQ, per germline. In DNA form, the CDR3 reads TGCGCCAGCAGCTCCCTTTGGCGGGGACGGAGCTCCTACGAGCAGTACTTC. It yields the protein CASSSLWRGRSSYEQYF.